Sequencing of this T cell receptor beta chain was carried out in a study of shared clonotypes between healthy human individuals. Overall study: Three CD4 naive, three CD4 memory, two CD8 naive and one CD8 memory plate were used per donor.

Once extracted for a subset, genomic DNA was divided evenly among several immunoSEQ plates. Repertoires were generated with immunoSEQ multiplex PCR, while TCRdb's copy carries only in-frame clones and drops some. The table lists hundreds of thousands of clones, more than 75% of them singletons, with around 15% in the top ten. The V gene's germline CDR1 is SQVTM and CDR2 ANQGSEA. The CDR3 contains 13 residues. Trimming cost V 4 bases and J 6 bases; bases outside gene matches: 9. Study results and caveats: Sorted-subset sequencing was shown by rarefaction to be incomplete despite large depth.

This clone came up a few times. Its antigen is unidentified. Sequenced input: memory CD8+ T cells sorted from blood. Subset of the sample: CD45RO+ cells pooled with CCR7-negative TemRA cells. This chain joins TRBV29-1 and TRBJ2-7; 7 bases agree with TRBD1. The sequence came from a man aged 18 to 30 in good health. The CDR3 loop reads CSVGTGDNGEQYF. The CDR3 DNA is TGCAGCGTTGGCACAGGGGATAATGGCGAGCAGTACTTC.